The 25 T cell receptor beta chains below were found in one sample sequenced in a study of blood T cell repertoires in COVID-19. Produced via immunoSEQ multiplex PCR; TCRdb's table is partial and in-frame only. The sample yields 100,000 or so clones, roughly 79% seen once. Sequenced: peripheral blood. These receptors all stem from an older woman with acute or convalescent COVID-19.

V is TRBV18 and J is TRBJ2-7; 9 bases line up with TRBD1. The CDR3 is made up of 14 amino acids. Germline CDR1 and CDR2: KGHSH and LQKENI. The V segment lost 6 bases and the J segment 6 bases; nucleotides outside the gene matches: 9. The CDR3 region has the DNA TGTGCCAGCTCTACGACAGGGGGAGGATTCGAGCAGTACTTC. Translated: CASSTTGGGFEQYF. Complete variable domain (other parts from reference TRBV18 and TRBJ2-7): NAGVMQNPRHLVRRRGQEARLRCSPMKGHSHVYWYRQLPEEGLKFMVYLQKENIIDESGMPKERFSAEFPKEGPSILRIQQVVRGDSAAYFCASSTTGGGFEQYFGPGTRLTVT.

The V and J genes are TRBV5-1 and TRBJ2-1, with 8 bases that match TRBD1. V lost 4 bases, J lost 3 bases, and 12 bases stayed unmatched. The CDR3 runs to 17 residues. Germline CDR1 reads SGHRS; CDR2 reads YFSETQ. CDR3 region: CASSDPGQDPLYNEQFF. For the CDR3, the DNA is TGCGCCAGCAGCGACCCGGGACAGGACCCACTCTACAATGAGCAGTTCTTC.

This chain joins TRBV5-1 and TRBJ1-4, with D hard to call. This CDR3 is built from 13 residues. The V end lost 0 bases, the J end lost 8 bases, and 8 bases lay between the germline ends. Germline values: CDR1 SGHRS, CDR2 YFSETQ. CDR3 sequence (DNA): TGCGCCAGCAGCTTGGCGGGAACCGAAAAACTGTTTTTT. This gives the protein CASSLAGTEKLFF.

V gene TRBV10-2 combines with J gene TRBJ1-3, with D maybe TRBD1 (6 bases). Trimming pared 7 bases from V and 0 bases from J, leaving 10 bases between. The CDR3 is 14 residues long. From germline, CDR1 is WSHSY and CDR2 SAAADI. CDR3 loop: CASTRGGSGNTIYF. CDR3 DNA sequence: TGCGCCAGCACTAGAGGGGGCTCTGGAAACACCATATATTTT.

This chain joins TRBV7-2 and TRBJ1-5; TRBD1 agrees at 10 bases. The germline V gene has CDR1 SGHTA and CDR2 FQGNSA. J gave up 4 bases and V 1 base, and 10 bases lay outside the gene matches. This CDR3 has 18 amino acids. CDR3 sequence: CASSLGRGQGLRNQPQHF. Here the CDR3 DNA reads TGTGCCAGCAGCTTAGGACGGGGACAGGGGCTCCGAAATCAGCCCCAGCATTTT.

This clone showed up just once. V gene TRBV5-5 combines with J gene TRBJ2-2, with a tentative D call TRBD1 (6 bases). The germline V gene encodes CDR1 SGHKS and CDR2 YYEKEE (reference sequence). This CDR3 spans 15 amino acids. V was pared by 4 bases and J by 5 bases, with 15 bases between. In nucleotides, the CDR3 is TGTGCCAGCAGCCCGGGACAAATAACAACCGGGGAGCTGTTTTTT. Protein sequence: CASSPGQITTGELFF.

The chain links TRBV27 to TRBJ2-7; weak D call: TRBD2 (6 bases). The germline gives CDR1 MNHEY, CDR2 SMNVEV (reference sequence). The V end was cut by 2 bases, the J end by 1 base, with 12 bases between. The CDR3 contains 15 residues. Here the CDR3 reads CASSLPGEKSYEQYF. CDR3 coding DNA: TGTGCCAGCAGTTTACCGGGGGAGAAGTCCTACGAGCAGTACTTC.

The rearrangement uses TRBV7-2 and TRBJ1-1; D unclear. Trimming shortened V by 1 base and J by 5 bases, and 11 bases separated the two germline ends. This CDR3 is built from 14 residues. The germline V gene encodes CDR1 SGHTA and CDR2 FQGNSA. For the CDR3, the DNA is TGTGCCAGCAGCTTAGATGGAGGGAGGACTGAAGCTTTCTTT. It translates to CASSLDGGRTEAFF. Full variable domain (rest looked up from reference TRBV7-2 and TRBJ1-1): GAGVSQSPSNKVTEKGKDVELRCDPISGHTALYWYRQSLGQGLEFLIYFQGNSAPDKSGLPSDRFSAERTGGSVSTLTIQRTQQEDSAVYLCASSLDGGRTEAFFGQGTRLTVV.

The chain links TRBV5-1 to TRBJ2-3, with 13 positions matching TRBD2. The CDR3 consists of 18 residues. V was pared by 4 bases and J by 5 bases, with 13 bases of the junction left unmatched. Germline values: CDR1 SGHRS, CDR2 YFSETQ. The CDR3 DNA follows: TGCGCCAGCAGCCTCCACCCGGGACTAGCGGGAAAGGGAGATACGCAGTATTTT. This gives the protein CASSLHPGLAGKGDTQYF.

This clone showed up just a few times. The chain couples TRBV3-1 (or the pseudogene TRBV3-2) to TRBJ2-7, with 10 bases aligning to TRBD2. The CDR3 covers 16 residues. The ends lost 4 bases at V and 7 bases at J; junction bases unmatched: 13. Germline CDR1 reads LGHDT; CDR2 reads YNNKEL (reference sequence). CDR3 in DNA: TGTGCCAGCAGCCCCCCGAGGCTAGCGGGAGTAGAAGAGCAGTACTTC. This gives the protein CASSPPRLAGVEEQYF.

V is TRBV20-1 and J is TRBJ2-1, with D unresolved. The CDR3 contains 11 residues. The germline gives CDR1 DFQATT, CDR2 SNEGSKA (reference sequence). V was pared by 1 base and J by 7 bases, with 5 bases between. This CDR3 reads CSARVRNEQFF. The CDR3, as DNA: TGCAGTGCTAGAGTTCGGAATGAGCAGTTCTTC.

The V call is TRBV14, the J call TRBJ2-5, with 12 bases matching TRBD1. Trimming at V came to 4 bases and at J to 5 bases, leaving 11 bases not matched to a gene. The germline V gene encodes CDR1 SGHDN and CDR2 FVKESK. The CDR3 extends over 17 amino acids. CDR3 sequence reads: CASSPPGTGGRGETQYF. DNA for the CDR3: TGTGCCAGCAGCCCCCCCGGGACAGGGGGCAGAGGGGAGACCCAGTACTTC.

This clone turned up a few times. The chain has TRBV20-1 and TRBJ2-7, with D maybe TRBD1 (5 bases). The CDR3 extends over 12 amino acids. The germline V and J ends were trimmed by 3 bases and 1 base, with 7 bases remaining between them. CDR1 and CDR2 from the germline V gene are DFQATT and SNEGSKA (reference sequence). The CDR3, as DNA: TGCAGTGCTAGTACAGGATCCTACGAGCAGTACTTC. It encodes CSASTGSYEQYF.

The J gene is TRBJ2-2, the V gene TRBV11-2; 14 bases fit TRBD2. The CDR3 is made up of 18 amino acids. Trimming took 5 bases from V and 3 from J; bases not matched to a gene: 8. Per germline, CDR1 SGHAT and CDR2 FQNNGV. Written as DNA, the CDR3 is TGTGCCAGCAGCGCCAGACTAGCGGGGGGGCAGCACACCGGGGAGCTGTTTTTT. Translated: CASSARLAGGQHTGELFF.

The genes are TRBV5-4 and TRBJ2-5; TRBD1 aligns across 7 bases. The germline CDR1 and CDR2 sequences are SGHNT and YYREEE (reference sequence). V shed 3 bases, J shed 3 bases, and the junction held 5 bases outside the gene matches. This CDR3 is 14 amino acids long. CDR3 amino acids: CASSYSGTEETQYF. CDR3 in DNA: TGTGCCAGCAGCTACTCCGGGACAGAAGAGACCCAGTACTTC.

The chain is built from TRBV5-1 and TRBJ2-1; D perhaps matches TRBD1 (5 bases). Trimming removed 2 bases at V and 9 bases at J, with 6 bases between. The CDR3 runs 11 residues. CDR1 is SGHRS, CDR2 YFSETQ, per germline. The CDR3 spells CASSFRGEQFF. Written as DNA, the CDR3 is TGCGCCAGCAGCTTTAGGGGTGAGCAGTTCTTC.

The chain employs TRBV3-1 (or the pseudogene TRBV3-2) and TRBJ1-1; 9 positions agree with TRBD1. The trim removed 2 bases at V and 6 bases at J, leaving 19 bases unmatched. There are 19 residues in the CDR3. In germline, CDR1 is LGHDT, CDR2 YNNKEL (reference sequence). CDR3 nucleotides: TGTGCCAGCAGCCAACCTTGTCCCGGGACAGGGTCCGAAGTCCCTGAAGCTTTCTTT. This gives the protein CASSQPCPGTGSEVPEAFF.

This rearrangement joins TRBV7-9 to TRBJ1-4, with D perhaps matching TRBD1 (6 bases). From germline, CDR1 is SEHNR and CDR2 FQNEAQ (reference sequence). The V end lost 5 bases, the J end lost 1 base, and 14 bases lay between the germline ends. CDR3 length: 16 residues. CDR3 region: CASSPGVGGTNEKLFF. CDR3 bases: TGTGCCAGCAGCCCCGGGGTAGGGGGAACTAATGAAAAACTGTTTTTT.

The chain recombines TRBV5-1 with TRBJ2-1; 10 bases are shared with TRBD2. J gave up 3 bases and V 4 bases, and 1 base lay outside the gene matches. Germline V lookup: CDR1 SGHRS, CDR2 YFSETQ. This CDR3 spans 14 amino acids. The CDR3 sequence is CASSLAGDYNEQFF. CDR3 DNA sequence: TGCGCCAGCAGCCTAGCGGGAGACTACAATGAGCAGTTCTTC.

The V gene is TRBV5-1, the J gene TRBJ2-7; 13 nucleotides align to TRBD2. V was clipped by 4 bases and J by 3 bases; unmatched bases: 4. The CDR3 is 15 amino acids. Germline loops: CDR1 SGHRS, CDR2 YFSETQ. The CDR3 DNA reads as TGCGCCAGCAGCCCCGGACTAGCGGGAGTCTACGAGCAGTACTTC. Its translation: CASSPGLAGVYEQYF.

The V call is TRBV4-2, the J call TRBJ1-1; the D gene is possibly TRBD1 (5 bases). V gave up 0 bases and J gave up 4 bases, with 12 bases separating them. Germline V gives CDR1 LGHNA, CDR2 YNFKEQ. There are 15 residues in the CDR3. The CDR3 sequence: CASSQDLGGSTEAFF. The CDR3, as DNA: TGTGCCAGCAGCCAAGATCTGGGGGGAAGCACTGAAGCTTTCTTT.

This sequence joins TRBV7-9 and TRBJ2-1; 10 bases agree with TRBD2. The CDR3 is 14 amino acids. The germline V gene encodes CDR1 SEHNR and CDR2 FQNEAQ (reference sequence). The J segment lost 4 bases and the V segment lost 6 bases, leaving 3 bases of the junction unmatched. The CDR3 nucleotides are TGTGCCAGCAGTCGGACTAGCGGTTACAATGAGCAGTTCTTC. Translating it yields CASSRTSGYNEQFF.

This clone is a singleton in its sample. The chain uses TRBV24-1 and TRBJ2-2, with TRBD2 identical over 8 bases. This CDR3 has 13 residues. CDR1 is KGHDR, CDR2 SFDVKD, per germline. V shed 12 bases and J 2 bases; nucleotides not matched to a gene: 4. Written as DNA, the CDR3 is TGTGCCGCGGGGGGACCTAACACCGGGGAGCTGTTTTTT. Amino acid sequence: CAAGGPNTGELFF.

The chain joins TRBV19 to TRBJ1-1; no definite D call. This CDR3 spans 14 amino acids. Trimming cost V 1 base and J 1 base, with 7 bases left between them. Germline loops: CDR1 LNHDA, CDR2 SQIVND (reference sequence). CDR3 loop: CASSIGQPNTEAFF. The CDR3 region has the DNA TGTGCCAGTAGTATAGGACAACCGAACACTGAAGCTTTCTTT.

In DNA form, the CDR3 reads TGTGCCAGCACCAGGGGGCAGGGAAACTATGGCTACACCTTC. This translates into CASTRGQGNYGYTF. The V gene is TRBV6-5, the J gene TRBJ1-2; 8 nucleotides match TRBD1. Germline V gene data show CDR1 as MNHEY and CDR2 as SVGAGI. With V trimmed by 7 bases and J by 2 bases, 6 bases remained unmatched. This CDR3 region has 14 residues.